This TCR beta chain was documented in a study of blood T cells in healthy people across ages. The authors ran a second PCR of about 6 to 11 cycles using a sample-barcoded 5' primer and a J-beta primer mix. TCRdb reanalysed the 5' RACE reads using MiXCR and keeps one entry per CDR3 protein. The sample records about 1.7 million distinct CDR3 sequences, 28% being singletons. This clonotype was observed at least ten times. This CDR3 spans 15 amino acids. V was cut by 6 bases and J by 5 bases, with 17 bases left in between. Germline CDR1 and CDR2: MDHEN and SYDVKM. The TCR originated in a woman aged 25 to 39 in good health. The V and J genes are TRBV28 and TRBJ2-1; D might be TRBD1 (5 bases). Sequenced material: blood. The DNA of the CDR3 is TGTGCCAGCAGCCTTACAGGTCCGGTTCACAATGAGCAGTTCTTC. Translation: CASSLTGPVHNEQFF.